Only a few counts were recorded for the clone carrying this T cell receptor (beta chain). Its antigen is currently unknown. The CDR3 loop spans 14 amino acids. TCRdb fed the 5' RACE reads into MiXCR, producing one record per CDR3 protein. The sample has fewer than 400,000 distinct CDR3 sequences; about a fifth are singletons. The sample comes from a study of CD8 T cells in ankylosing spondylitis. Study-level results: About 8 highly homologous variants made up a TCR beta motif, and this motif appeared characteristic of ankylosing spondylitis blood.

The material sequenced was blood, either unsorted or a sorted T cell fraction (not recorded which). This TCR was recovered from a male donor with ankylosing spondylitis. The chain has TRBV21-1 and TRBJ2-5. TRBV21-1 is designated a pseudogene. CDR3: CASSKVNQQETQYF. CDR3 sequence (DNA): TGTGCCAGCAGCAAGGTCAACCAGCAAGAGACCCAGTACTTC.